This TCR beta chain was observed in a study of cytomegalovirus exposure and HLA in healthy donors. General observations from the study: It was about 150 TCR beta chains that were listed as cytomegalovirus-associated.

Turning to this clone: Its antigen is unknown.

The assay was immunoSEQ multiplex PCR, and TCRdb's table has in-frame clones only and misses some. The data contain around 250,000 clones, around 90% of them seen just once; the ten biggest clones take up under 0.4%. V shed 3 bases and J shed 3 bases, with 8 bases lying between them. Looked up from germline, CDR1 is SNHLY and CDR2 is FYNNEI. The CDR3 is made up of 13 amino acids. This chain connects TRBV2 to TRBJ1-1, with D unresolved. Sequencing was performed on PBMCs. The TCR originated in a woman between 18 and 30 years old in good health and CMV-seronegative. The CDR3 DNA reads as TGTGCCAGCAGTGACTACCGGGACACTGAAGCTTTCTTT. Translation gives CASSDYRDTEAFF.